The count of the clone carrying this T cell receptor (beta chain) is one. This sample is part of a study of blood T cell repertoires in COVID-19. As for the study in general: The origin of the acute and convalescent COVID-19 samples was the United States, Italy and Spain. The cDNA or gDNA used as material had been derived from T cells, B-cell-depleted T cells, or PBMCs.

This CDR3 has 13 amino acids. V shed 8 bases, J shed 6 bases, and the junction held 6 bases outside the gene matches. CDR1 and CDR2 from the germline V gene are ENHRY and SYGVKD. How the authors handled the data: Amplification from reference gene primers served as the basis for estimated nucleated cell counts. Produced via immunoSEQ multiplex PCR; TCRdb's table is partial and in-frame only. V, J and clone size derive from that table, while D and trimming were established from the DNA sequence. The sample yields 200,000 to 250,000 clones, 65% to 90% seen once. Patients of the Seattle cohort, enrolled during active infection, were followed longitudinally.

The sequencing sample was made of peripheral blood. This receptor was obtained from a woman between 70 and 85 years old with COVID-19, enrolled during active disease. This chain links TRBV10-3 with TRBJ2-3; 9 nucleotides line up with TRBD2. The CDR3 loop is CAIGLAGSDTQYF. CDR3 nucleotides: TGTGCCATCGGTCTAGCGGGATCGGATACGCAGTATTTT.